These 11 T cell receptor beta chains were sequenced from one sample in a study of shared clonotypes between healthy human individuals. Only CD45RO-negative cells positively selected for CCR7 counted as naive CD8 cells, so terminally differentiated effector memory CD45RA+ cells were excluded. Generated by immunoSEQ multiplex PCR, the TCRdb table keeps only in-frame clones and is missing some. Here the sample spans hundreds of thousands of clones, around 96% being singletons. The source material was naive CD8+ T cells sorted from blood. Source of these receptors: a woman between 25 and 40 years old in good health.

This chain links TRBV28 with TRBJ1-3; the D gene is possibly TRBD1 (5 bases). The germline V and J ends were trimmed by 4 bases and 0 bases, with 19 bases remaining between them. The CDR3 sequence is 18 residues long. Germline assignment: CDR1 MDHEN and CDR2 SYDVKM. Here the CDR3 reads CASSSRDAGTVSGNTIYF. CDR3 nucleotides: TGTGCCAGCAGTTCCAGAGATGCGGGGACCGTCTCTGGAAACACCATATATTTT.

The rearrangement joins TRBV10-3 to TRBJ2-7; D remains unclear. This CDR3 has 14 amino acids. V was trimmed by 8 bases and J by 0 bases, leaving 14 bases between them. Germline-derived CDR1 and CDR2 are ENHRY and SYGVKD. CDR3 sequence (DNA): TGTGCCATCCTCCGGGTTAAGAGCTCCTACGAGCAGTACTTC. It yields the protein CAILRVKSSYEQYF.

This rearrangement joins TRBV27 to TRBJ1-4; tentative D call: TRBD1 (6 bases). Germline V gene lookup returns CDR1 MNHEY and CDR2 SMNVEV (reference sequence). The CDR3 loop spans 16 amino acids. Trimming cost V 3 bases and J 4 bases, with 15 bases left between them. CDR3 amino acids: CASSFYGTPINEKLFF. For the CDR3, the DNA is TGTGCCAGCAGTTTCTACGGGACACCGATTAATGAAAAACTGTTTTTT.

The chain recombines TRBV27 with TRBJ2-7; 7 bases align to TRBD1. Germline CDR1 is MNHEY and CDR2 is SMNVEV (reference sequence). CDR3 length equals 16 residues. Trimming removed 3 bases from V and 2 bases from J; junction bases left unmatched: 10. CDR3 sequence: CASSLSTGVLTYEQYF. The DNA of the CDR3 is TGTGCCAGCAGTTTGTCTACAGGGGTGCTAACCTACGAGCAGTACTTC.

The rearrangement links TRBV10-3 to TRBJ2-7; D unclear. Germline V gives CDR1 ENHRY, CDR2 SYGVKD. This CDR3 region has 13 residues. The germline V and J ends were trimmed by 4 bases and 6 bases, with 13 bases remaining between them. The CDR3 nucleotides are TGTGCCATCAGTGGTGTCTCCGGAGCCGAGCAGTACTTC. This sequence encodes CAISGVSGAEQYF.

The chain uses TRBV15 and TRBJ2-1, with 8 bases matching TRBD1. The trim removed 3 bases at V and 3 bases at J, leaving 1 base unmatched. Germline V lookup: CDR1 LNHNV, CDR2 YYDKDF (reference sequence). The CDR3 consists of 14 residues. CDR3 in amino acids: CATSSDRGYNEQFF. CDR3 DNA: TGTGCCACCAGCAGCGACAGGGGCTACAATGAGCAGTTCTTC.

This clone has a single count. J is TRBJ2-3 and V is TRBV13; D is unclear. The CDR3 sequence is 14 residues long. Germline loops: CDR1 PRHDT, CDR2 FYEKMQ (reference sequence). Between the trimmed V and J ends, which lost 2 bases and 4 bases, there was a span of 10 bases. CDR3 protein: CASSLYSAPDTQYF. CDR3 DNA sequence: TGTGCCAGCAGCTTATATTCAGCCCCAGATACGCAGTATTTT.

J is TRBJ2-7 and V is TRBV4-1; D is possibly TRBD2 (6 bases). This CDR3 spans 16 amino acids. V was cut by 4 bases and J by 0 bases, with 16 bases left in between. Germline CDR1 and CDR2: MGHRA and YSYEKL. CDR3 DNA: TGCGCCAGCAGCCGTACCGGGACTCCCAGCTCCTACGAGCAGTACTTC. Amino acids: CASSRTGTPSSYEQYF.

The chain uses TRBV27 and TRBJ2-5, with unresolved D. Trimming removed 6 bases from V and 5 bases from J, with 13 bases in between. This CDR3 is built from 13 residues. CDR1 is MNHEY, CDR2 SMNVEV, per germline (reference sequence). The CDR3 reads CASRSYNLETQYF. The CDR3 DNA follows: TGTGCCAGCAGATCATATAACCTGGAGACCCAGTACTTC.

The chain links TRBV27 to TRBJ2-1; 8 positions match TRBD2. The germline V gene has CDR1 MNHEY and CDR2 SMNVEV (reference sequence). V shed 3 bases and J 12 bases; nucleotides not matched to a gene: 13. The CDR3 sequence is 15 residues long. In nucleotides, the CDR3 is TGTGCCAGCAGTTTGGCCGGGACTAGTCTTACCGGGCAGTTCTTC. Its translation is CASSLAGTSLTGQFF.

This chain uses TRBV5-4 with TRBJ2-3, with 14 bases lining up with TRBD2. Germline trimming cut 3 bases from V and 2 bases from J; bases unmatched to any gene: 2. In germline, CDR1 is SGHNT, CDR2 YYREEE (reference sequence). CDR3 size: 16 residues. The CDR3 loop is CASSSTSGRVTDTQYF. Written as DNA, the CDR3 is TGTGCCAGCAGCTCGACTAGCGGGAGGGTCACAGATACGCAGTATTTT.